Detailed here is one TCR beta chain. The data were taken from a study of T cell changes during pregnancy in multiple sclerosis. Profiling relied on immunoSEQ multiplex PCR, and the TCRdb table lists in-frame clones only, not all of them. The table records approximately 33,000 clones, 88% of them present only once. Germline CDR1 SGHTA, CDR2 FQGNSA. The ends lost 4 bases at V and 0 bases at J; junction bases unmatched: 5. CDR3 length: 15 residues. The sequence derives from a female donor in good health, enrolled as a control in a pregnancy study. The chain couples TRBV7-2 to TRBJ1-1, with 7 bases lining up with TRBD1. The sequencing used CD4+ T cells from peripheral blood mononuclear cells, collected in the first trimester of pregnancy. The CDR3 here is CASSSQGTLNTEAFF. CDR3 nucleotide sequence: TGTGCCAGCAGCTCACAGGGGACATTGAACACTGAAGCTTTCTTT.